Following are 15 T cell receptor beta chains from one sample sequenced in a study of cytomegalovirus exposure and HLA in healthy donors. With 60 Vbeta and 13 Jbeta primers, the PCR was carried out. Sequencing was performed with immunoSEQ multiplex PCR; in TCRdb, only in-frame clones are kept and a portion is missing. The sample lists tens of thousands of clones, roughly 79% occurring once. Sequencing used PBMCs. The receptors come from a man aged 50 or older in good health and CMV-seronegative.

V is TRBV19 and J is TRBJ1-1; D unresolved. The CDR3 has 14 amino acids. Germline V lookup: CDR1 LNHDA, CDR2 SQIVND (reference sequence). Trimming took 7 bases from V and 1 from J, leaving 13 bases between them. CDR3 loop: CASTRMGRNTEAFF. CDR3 DNA sequence: TGTGCCAGTACCCGAATGGGCAGGAACACTGAAGCTTTCTTT.

The chain employs TRBV10-3 and TRBJ1-3; tentative D call: TRBD1 (5 bases). This CDR3 spans 16 amino acids. Germline V CDR1 and CDR2: ENHRY, SYGVKD. V lost 3 bases and J lost 0, with 12 bases in between. The CDR3 protein is CAISEGGASSGNTIYF. CDR3 in DNA: TGTGCCATCAGTGAAGGAGGGGCGAGCTCTGGAAACACCATATATTTT.

As concerns this clone: Other DNA sequences in the same sample also yield this CDR3. The V call is TRBV19, the J call TRBJ1-6; 7 bases are a match to TRBD1. The germline gives CDR1 LNHDA, CDR2 SQIVND (reference sequence). This CDR3 contains 14 residues. The V gene end was trimmed by 5 bases and the J gene end by 5 bases; junction bases not matched to a gene: 3. The CDR3 DNA sequence: TGTGCCAGTAGTCCGGGGACAGATAATTCACCCCTCCACTTT. Translation: CASSPGTDNSPLHF. Variable domain in full (rest from reference TRBV19 and TRBJ1-6): DGGITQSPKYLFRKEGQNVTLSCEQNLNHDAMYWYRQDPGQGLRLIYYSQIVNDFQKGDIAEGYSVSREKKESFPLTVTSAQKNPTAFYLCASSPGTDNSPLHFGNGTRLTVT.

The chain uses TRBV7-2 and TRBJ2-7; TRBD2 matches at 12 bases. The V gene's germline CDR1 is SGHTA and CDR2 FQGNSA. V trimming: 5 bases; J trimming: 9 bases; junction bases outside the gene matches: 11. This CDR3 has 15 amino acids. CDR3 sequence: CASSPRLAGAPGQYF. The CDR3 region has the DNA TGTGCCAGCAGCCCAAGACTAGCGGGGGCCCCGGGGCAGTACTTC.

The chain recombines TRBV7-9 with TRBJ1-1; D unresolved. V was cut by 2 bases and J by 2 bases, with 12 bases left in between. The CDR3 is 15 residues long. CDR1 and CDR2 from the germline V gene are SEHNR and FQNEAQ (reference sequence). The CDR3 DNA is TGTGCCAGCAGCTTATACAGCGCGGGTAACACTGAAGCTTTCTTT. Protein product: CASSLYSAGNTEAFF. The complete variable domain, with remaining parts taken from reference TRBV7-9 and TRBJ1-1, reads DTGVSQNPRHKITKRGQNVTFRCDPISEHNRLYWYRQTLGQGPEFLTYFQNEAQLEKSRLLSDRFSAERPKGSFSTLEIQRTEQGDSAMYLCASSLYSAGNTEAFFGQGTRLTVV.

The chain links TRBV30 to TRBJ1-5; D uncertain. This CDR3 is built from 14 residues. V dropped 3 bases and J dropped 2 bases, with 11 bases sitting between them. Per the germline V gene, CDR1 is GTSNPN and CDR2 is SVGIG (reference sequence). This CDR3 is CAWSPGGRNQPQHF. The CDR3 DNA is TGTGCCTGGAGCCCGGGAGGGCGCAATCAGCCCCAGCATTTT.

The chain combines TRBV5-4 with TRBJ2-5; 9 nucleotides line up with TRBD2. The length of the CDR3 is 16 residues. V trimming: 0 bases; J trimming: 5 bases; junction bases outside the gene matches: 8. In germline, CDR1 is SGHNT, CDR2 YYREEE (reference sequence). DNA for the CDR3: TGTGCCAGCAGCTTGGTGGGAAGCGGGGGGTGGGAGACCCAGTACTTC. The encoded protein is CASSLVGSGGWETQYF.

V usage is TRBV14 and J usage is TRBJ1-1, with unresolved D. Trimming took off 3 bases at V and 5 bases at J, with 10 bases between the two ends. CDR1 SGHDN and CDR2 FVKESK come from the germline V gene. This CDR3 contains 13 residues. The CDR3 nucleotides read TGTGCCAGCAGCCAGCTGGGAGGAACTGAAGCTTTCTTT. It yields the protein CASSQLGGTEAFF.

CDR3: CASSLFPDRSQEQYF. In DNA form, the CDR3 reads TGTGCCAGCAGCTTGTTCCCGGACAGAAGCCAAGAGCAGTACTTC. The chain carries TRBV5-6 and TRBJ2-7; a possible D gene is TRBD1 (6 bases). This CDR3 has 15 amino acids. Trimming pared 1 base from V and 7 bases from J, leaving 18 bases between. Germline CDR1 reads SGHDT; CDR2 reads YYEEEE.

The chain combines TRBV28 with TRBJ2-2; TRBD1 agrees at 7 bases. The germline V gene has CDR1 MDHEN and CDR2 SYDVKM. The CDR3 consists of 16 residues. The junction had 5 bases not matched to a gene; V was cut back by 3 bases and J by 1 base. Here the CDR3 DNA reads TGTGCCAGCAGTTTTAGTTGGGACAGGAACACCGGGGAGCTGTTTTTT. Its protein is CASSFSWDRNTGELFF.

The rearrangement joins TRBV29-1 to TRBJ2-7, with TRBD1 matching over 9 bases. V lost 7 bases to trimming and J lost 2 bases; unmatched junction nucleotides: 3. The CDR3 sequence is 12 residues long. The germline V gene has CDR1 SQVTM and CDR2 ANQGSEA. The DNA of the CDR3 is TGCAGCGCCGGGACAGGGACCTACGAGCAGTACTTC. Translation gives CSAGTGTYEQYF.

The chain recombines TRBV6-6 with TRBJ1-2; D is ambiguous. Germline V gene lookup returns CDR1 MNHNY and CDR2 SVGAGI (reference sequence). The CDR3 is 13 residues long. The V end was cut by 6 bases, the J end by 8 bases, with 16 bases between. CDR3 coding DNA: TGTGCCAGCAGCTTTGTTTGGCCGGGAGGCTACACCTTC. Amino acid sequence: CASSFVWPGGYTF.

This rearrangement joins TRBV11-3 to TRBJ2-7; no clear D. CDR1 and CDR2 (germline): SGHNT, YENEEA. The CDR3 is made up of 13 amino acids. V lost 5 bases and J lost 4, with 12 bases in between. Written as DNA, the CDR3 is TGTGCCAGCAGCCGCGGTACCCCATACGAGCAGTACTTC. It is translated as CASSRGTPYEQYF.

The chain joins TRBV19 to TRBJ2-7; 8 nucleotides match TRBD2. The CDR3 runs 13 residues. In germline, CDR1 is LNHDA, CDR2 SQIVND (reference sequence). Trimming removed 6 bases from V and 7 bases from J; junction bases left unmatched: 8. The chain's CDR3 is CASSPGRGVEQYF. Here the CDR3 DNA reads TGTGCCAGTAGCCCCGGGAGGGGGGTTGAGCAGTACTTC.

V and J are TRBV2 and TRBJ2-1; D remains unclear. Germline CDR1 reads SNHLY; CDR2 reads FYNNEI. CDR3 length: 13 residues. Trimming pared 6 bases from V and 5 bases from J, leaving 11 bases between. CDR3 nucleotides: TGTGCCAGCAGCCTTGGTCTAAACAATGAGCAGTTCTTC. It encodes CASSLGLNNEQFF.